A selection of T cell receptor beta chains follows, all from one sample in a study of blood T cells in healthy people across ages. From the 5' RACE reads, TCRdb called clonotypes with MiXCR, one entry per CDR3 protein. Here the sample spans some 730,000 distinct CDR3 sequences, around a fifth being singletons. The sequencing sample was made of blood. These receptors came from an older man in good health. Each CDR3 is given with its conserved first and last residue. A D gene is named only where the DNA matches it firmly. Clone size is shown for a subset of rows, as once, few, many or a class of expanded clone.

v_gene: TRBV28; d_gene: .; abundance: few; j_gene: TRBJ1-5; CDR3nt: TGTGCCAGCAGTCCTAACAATCAGCCCCAGCATTTT; CDR3aa: CASSPNNQPQHF
v_gene: TRBV6-1; d_gene: .; abundance: few; j_gene: TRBJ2-3; CDR3nt: TGTGCCAGCAGAAGACTAGCAGATACGCAGTATTTT; CDR3aa: CASRRLADTQYF
v_gene: TRBV13; d_gene: .; abundance: .; j_gene: TRBJ1-5; CDR3nt: TGTGCCAGCAGTTTAGGTCTTCAGCCCCAGCATTTT; CDR3aa: CASSLGLQPQHF
v_gene: TRBV4-2; d_gene: .; abundance: few; j_gene: TRBJ2-3; CDR3nt: TGTGCCAGCAGCCAAGATTTCCGGAGGGGGAGCACAGATACGCAGTATTTT; CDR3aa: CASSQDFRRGSTDTQYF
v_gene: TRBV5-5; d_gene: .; abundance: .; j_gene: TRBJ2-1; CDR3nt: TGTGCCAGCAGCTTATTGGGGTCCGACAATGAGCAGTTCTTC; CDR3aa: CASSLLGSDNEQFF
v_gene: TRBV6-5; d_gene: TRBD1; abundance: .; j_gene: TRBJ1-4; CDR3nt: TGTGCCAGCAGAGGGACAGGGCGCGAAAAACTGTTTTTT; CDR3aa: CASRGTGREKLFF
v_gene: TRBV29-1; d_gene: TRBD1; abundance: .; j_gene: TRBJ1-1; CDR3nt: TGCAGCGTTGAAGGTGCGAGGGACAGGGCAATGAACACTGAAGCTTTCTTT; CDR3aa: CSVEGARDRAMNTEAFF
v_gene: TRBV12-3/TRBV12-4; d_gene: .; abundance: .; j_gene: TRBJ2-1; CDR3nt: TGTGCCAGCAGTGACAGGGGGCTAGCGGGGACCTCCTACAATGAGCAGTTCTTC; CDR3aa: CASSDRGLAGTSYNEQFF
v_gene: TRBV6-2/TRBV6-3; d_gene: .; abundance: few; j_gene: TRBJ2-2; CDR3nt: TGTGCCAGCAGTTACATACAGACCGGGGAGCTGTTTTTT; CDR3aa: CASSYIQTGELFF
v_gene: TRBV4-1; d_gene: TRBD1; abundance: .; j_gene: TRBJ1-4; CDR3nt: TGCGCCAGCAGCCAGGGGGACAGGGAAACTGAAAAACTGTTTTTT; CDR3aa: CASSQGDRETEKLFF
v_gene: TRBV5-1; d_gene: .; abundance: .; j_gene: TRBJ1-2; CDR3nt: TGCGCCAGCAGCTTAGACGGGAATAACTATGGCTACACCTTC; CDR3aa: CASSLDGNNYGYTF
v_gene: TRBV24-1; d_gene: TRBD1; abundance: few; j_gene: TRBJ1-1; CDR3nt: TGTGCCACCCAGGGGGGGGGCACTGAAGCTTTCTTT; CDR3aa: CATQGGGTEAFF
v_gene: TRBV20-1; d_gene: .; abundance: few; j_gene: TRBJ2-5; CDR3nt: TGCAGTGTTCAGACAAGGGGGTGGGAGACCCAGTACTTC; CDR3aa: CSVQTRGWETQYF
v_gene: TRBV6-2/TRBV6-3; d_gene: .; abundance: few; j_gene: TRBJ2-1; CDR3nt: TGTGCCAGCAGCCCTAGAGACGGGCAGTTCTTC; CDR3aa: CASSPRDGQFF
v_gene: TRBV7-2; d_gene: .; abundance: .; j_gene: TRBJ1-1; CDR3nt: TGTGCCAGCAGCTTATGGAAACAGGGCACTGAAGCTTTCTTT; CDR3aa: CASSLWKQGTEAFF
v_gene: TRBV3-1; d_gene: .; abundance: few; j_gene: TRBJ1-5; CDR3nt: TGTGCCAGCAGCCAAGATTTTGGGCCAGACTATAGCAATCAGCCCCAGCATTTT; CDR3aa: CASSQDFGPDYSNQPQHF
v_gene: TRBV28; d_gene: .; abundance: .; j_gene: TRBJ2-3; CDR3nt: TGTGCCGTTGGCGGGAACGCAGATACGCAGTATTTT; CDR3aa: CAVGGNADTQYF
v_gene: TRBV18; d_gene: .; abundance: .; j_gene: TRBJ1-4; CDR3nt: TGTGCCAGCTCTCGGGGATCTCCTCCCACTAATGAAAAACTGTTTTTT; CDR3aa: CASSRGSPPTNEKLFF
v_gene: TRBV7-2; d_gene: .; abundance: .; j_gene: TRBJ2-5; CDR3nt: TGTGCCAGCAGCCAGGGACTCCTCAGGACCCAGTACTTC; CDR3aa: CASSQGLLRTQYF
v_gene: TRBV19; d_gene: TRBD1; abundance: .; j_gene: TRBJ1-2; CDR3nt: TGTGCCAGTAGTATGCAGGGGGCTTATTCCGGCTACACCTTC; CDR3aa: CASSMQGAYSGYTF
v_gene: TRBV5-1; d_gene: TRBD1; abundance: few; j_gene: TRBJ2-1; CDR3nt: TGCGCCAGCAGCGCCTCCGGGACAGGGGGCAATGAGCAGTTCTTC; CDR3aa: CASSASGTGGNEQFF
v_gene: TRBV5-1; d_gene: .; abundance: .; j_gene: TRBJ1-1; CDR3nt: TGCGCCAGCACGTATACAGGGAGCGGGACTGAAGCTTTCTTT; CDR3aa: CASTYTGSGTEAFF
v_gene: TRBV4-3; d_gene: .; abundance: .; j_gene: TRBJ2-3; CDR3nt: TGCGCCAGCAGCCAAGTTGATACTAGCACAGATACGCAGTATTTT; CDR3aa: CASSQVDTSTDTQYF
v_gene: TRBV7-2; d_gene: .; abundance: .; j_gene: TRBJ2-1; CDR3nt: TGTGCCAGCAGGTGGACTGGCCCTGGGGATGAGCAGTTCTTC; CDR3aa: CASRWTGPGDEQFF
v_gene: TRBV21-1; d_gene: .; abundance: few; j_gene: TRBJ2-2; CDR3nt: TGTGCCAGCAGCAACAGGGGGCTGGACACCGGGGAGCTGTTTTTT; CDR3aa: CASSNRGLDTGELFF
v_gene: TRBV12-3/TRBV12-4; d_gene: TRBD1; abundance: .; j_gene: TRBJ2-7; CDR3nt: TGTGCCAGCAGTCCGGACAGGGGGGGCTACGAGCAGTACTTC; CDR3aa: CASSPDRGGYEQYF
v_gene: TRBV4-2; d_gene: .; abundance: few; j_gene: TRBJ1-1; CDR3nt: TGTGCCAGCAGCCAAGTGGGGGGCGAAACTGAAGCTTTCTTT; CDR3aa: CASSQVGGETEAFF
v_gene: TRBV5-1; d_gene: .; abundance: .; j_gene: TRBJ1-4; CDR3nt: TGCGCCAGCAGCTTGGGCAGGGATGCAACTAATGAAAAACTGTTTTTT; CDR3aa: CASSLGRDATNEKLFF
v_gene: TRBV6-2/TRBV6-3; d_gene: .; abundance: .; j_gene: TRBJ2-3; CDR3nt: TGTGCCAGCAGTTACGTGGCTATCACAGATACGCAGTATTTT; CDR3aa: CASSYVAITDTQYF
v_gene: TRBV18; d_gene: .; abundance: few; j_gene: TRBJ1-4; CDR3nt: TGTGCCAGCTCAGCCGGGACCGCTAATGAAAAACTGTTTTTT; CDR3aa: CASSAGTANEKLFF
v_gene: TRBV29-1; d_gene: .; abundance: many; j_gene: TRBJ2-1; CDR3nt: TGCAGCGTTCGCCGGATTATTTACAATGAGCAGTTCTTC; CDR3aa: CSVRRIIYNEQFF
v_gene: TRBV14; d_gene: TRBD2; abundance: many; j_gene: TRBJ2-1; CDR3nt: TGTGCCAGCAGCCAAGAGAGGGGACTAGCCCCCTTCAATGAGCAGTTCTTC; CDR3aa: CASSQERGLAPFNEQFF
v_gene: TRBV5-1; d_gene: .; abundance: few; j_gene: TRBJ2-3; CDR3nt: TGCGCCAGCAGCTTGGAGGGCAGGGGGGTACCAGATACGCAGTATTTT; CDR3aa: CASSLEGRGVPDTQYF
v_gene: TRBV7-2; d_gene: TRBD1; abundance: few; j_gene: TRBJ2-6; CDR3nt: TGTGCCAGCAGCTTAGACCAGGGGGCGGGCGTCCTGACTTTC; CDR3aa: CASSLDQGAGVLTF
v_gene: TRBV6-5; d_gene: TRBD1; abundance: .; j_gene: TRBJ1-6; CDR3nt: TGTGCCAGCAGTTACGGACAGGTTAATTCACCCCTCCACTTT; CDR3aa: CASSYGQVNSPLHF
v_gene: TRBV5-1; d_gene: .; abundance: .; j_gene: TRBJ1-1; CDR3nt: TGCGCCAGCAGCTTGAAAATTGGGGGAGAGGTAACTGAAGCTTTCTTT; CDR3aa: CASSLKIGGEVTEAFF
v_gene: TRBV5-1; d_gene: .; abundance: .; j_gene: TRBJ1-1; CDR3nt: TGCGCCAGCAGCCCAATACAGGGAAACACTGAAGCTTTCTTT; CDR3aa: CASSPIQGNTEAFF
v_gene: TRBV14; d_gene: TRBD1; abundance: few; j_gene: TRBJ2-1; CDR3nt: TGTGCCAGCAGCCCTCTGGGACAGGGGTCGAGAAATGAGCAGTTCTTC; CDR3aa: CASSPLGQGSRNEQFF
v_gene: TRBV19; d_gene: TRBD1; abundance: .; j_gene: TRBJ1-5; CDR3nt: TGTGCCAGTAGTACCTCAGGGGGCCGGAATCAGCCCCAGCATTTT; CDR3aa: CASSTSGGRNQPQHF
v_gene: TRBV5-1; d_gene: .; abundance: many; j_gene: TRBJ2-5; CDR3nt: TGCGCCAGCAGCTTGAACGGAGCAGGGCAAGAGACCCAGTACTTC; CDR3aa: CASSLNGAGQETQYF